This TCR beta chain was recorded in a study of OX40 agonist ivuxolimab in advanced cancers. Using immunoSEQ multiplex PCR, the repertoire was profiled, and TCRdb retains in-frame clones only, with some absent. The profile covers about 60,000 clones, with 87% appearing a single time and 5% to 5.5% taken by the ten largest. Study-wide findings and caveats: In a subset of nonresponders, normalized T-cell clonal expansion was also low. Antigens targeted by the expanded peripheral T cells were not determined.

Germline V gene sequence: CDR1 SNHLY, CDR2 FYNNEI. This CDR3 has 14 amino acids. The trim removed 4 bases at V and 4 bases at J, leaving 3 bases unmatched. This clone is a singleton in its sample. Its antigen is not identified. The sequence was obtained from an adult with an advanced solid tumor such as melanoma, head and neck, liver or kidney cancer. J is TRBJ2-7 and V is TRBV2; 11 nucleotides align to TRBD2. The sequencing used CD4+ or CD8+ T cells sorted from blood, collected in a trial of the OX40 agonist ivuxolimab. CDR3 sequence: CASSVSSGRYEQYF. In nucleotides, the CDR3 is TGTGCCAGCAGTGTGTCTAGCGGGAGGTACGAGCAGTACTTC.